This note documents a single TCR beta chain sequence. Its antigen is not known. The CDR3 spans 13 residues. Per germline, CDR1 DFQATT and CDR2 SNEGSKA (reference sequence). Trimming removed 1 base from V and 5 bases from J, with 11 bases in between. This sample was taken from a study of blood T cells in healthy people across ages. Study findings and constraints: In the absence of known donor CMV status, changes in expanded clonotypes were possibly confounded. Higher diversity, along with more naive CD4+ cells, distinguished long-lived donors from aged donors. Estimates based on one million T cells were treated as lower bounds.

Alongside a J-beta primer mix, a sample-barcoded 5' primer served in a second PCR lasting about 7 to 12 cycles. Carrying 12 random nucleotides, a template-switch adaptor labeled each individual cDNA molecule. Via MiXCR, TCRdb re-called the 5' RACE reads, giving one row per CDR3 protein. The sample has some 900,000 distinct CDR3 sequences, about 48% seen once. The clonotype comes from a man under 40 in good health. The chain combines TRBV20-1 with TRBJ2-5, with D maybe TRBD2 (7 bases). The sample taken for sequencing was blood. The CDR3 DNA reads TGCAGTGCTAGAGGCGGGGGCTTGGAGACCCAGTACTTC. It encodes CSARGGGLETQYF.